This T cell receptor (beta chain) was identified during a study of blood T cell repertoires in COVID-19. For the study at large: The study drew acute and convalescent COVID-19 samples from the United States, Italy and Spain. PBMCs, B-cell-depleted T cells, or T cells provided the cDNA or gDNA that made up the material.

As handled by the study authors: Estimation of nucleated cell counts relied on the amplification of reference gene primers. TCRdb's table, derived via immunoSEQ multiplex PCR, lists solely in-frame clones and lacks some. The DNA was the basis for D and trimming; V, J and clone size are from that table. This table has about 130,000 clones, around 80% appearing once. Germline V CDR1 and CDR2: LGHDT, YNNKEL (reference sequence). Trimming at V came to 3 bases and at J to 2 bases, leaving 11 bases not matched to a gene. The CDR3 runs 20 residues. The receptor was derived from a man aged 25-45 years with COVID-19, enrolled during active disease. The sample comprised peripheral blood. The chain links TRBV3-1 (or the pseudogene TRBV3-2) to TRBJ2-1, with TRBD2 matching over 15 bases. The CDR3 sequence is CASSQTGLAGGRGPYNEQFF. DNA for the CDR3: TGTGCCAGCAGCCAGACGGGACTAGCGGGGGGCCGGGGGCCCTACAATGAGCAGTTCTTC.